This T cell receptor (beta chain) was captured in a study of cytomegalovirus exposure and HLA in healthy donors. V lost 4 bases and J lost 1; bases outside the gene matches: 1. Germline V CDR1 and CDR2: LGHNA, YNFKEQ. CDR3 length: 14 amino acids. On this clone: Its target is not known.

It was with 60 Vbeta and 13 Jbeta primers that the PCR ran. TCRdb's copy holds only in-frame clones and misses some; the assay was immunoSEQ multiplex PCR. Its listing shows under 40,000 clones. Study-level points and caveats: Earlier results showed most TCR beta V segments being productive about 87% or about 30% of the time.

V gene TRBV4-2 combines with J gene TRBJ1-3, with TRBD1 identical over 7 bases. The TCR comes from a woman between 35 and 50 years old in good health and CMV-seropositive. Input material: PBMCs. Here the CDR3 reads CASSLQGSGNTIYF. As DNA, the CDR3 is TGTGCCAGCAGCCTACAGGGGTCTGGAAACACCATATATTTT.